The 21 T cell receptor beta chains below all came from one sample that was sequenced in a study of CD4 T cells in relation to SARS-CoV-2 and coronaviruses. Sequencing used immunoSEQ multiplex PCR; TCRdb keeps in-frame clones, though not all of them. The sample consists of 43,000 or so clones, over 75% of them appearing once. These receptors' targets are unknown. Sequenced: naive CD4+ T cells from PBMCs, cultured in vitro. This sample's subset: naive CD4+ T cells isolated by negative enrichment. The receptors shown here come from an adult with COVID-19.

The chain links TRBV7-9 to TRBJ2-7; D could derive from TRBD1 or TRBD2 (5 bases each). The V end lost 2 bases, the J end lost 2 bases, and 16 bases lay between the germline ends. In germline, CDR1 is SEHNR, CDR2 FQNEAQ (reference sequence). The CDR3 runs 16 residues. The DNA for the CDR3 is TGTGCCAGCAGCTTATCCCGTTCTCGGGGCACCTACGAGCAGTACTTC. Translating it yields CASSLSRSRGTYEQYF. Supplemented by reference TRBV7-9 and TRBJ2-7, the full variable domain reads DTGVSQNPRHKITKRGQNVTFRCDPISEHNRLYWYRQTLGQGPEFLTYFQNEAQLEKSRLLSDRFSAERPKGSFSTLEIQRTEQGDSAMYLCASSLSRSRGTYEQYFGPGTRLTVT.

There are a few counts of this clone. The chain combines TRBV19 with TRBJ2-1; a weak D match, TRBD2 (6 bases). With 9 bases removed from V and 5 bases from J, the gap between germline ends came to 35 bases. CDR1 is LNHDA, CDR2 SQIVND, per germline (reference sequence). This CDR3 region has 20 residues. Written as DNA, the CDR3 is TGTGCCAGCCTTAGTGGGAATACTAGCTCCACGCCCATCGTCAACAATGAGCAGTTCTTC. This encodes CASLSGNTSSTPIVNNEQFF.

The chain combines TRBV5-1 with TRBJ2-7; 7 bases fit TRBD1. CDR1 and CDR2 from the germline V gene are SGHRS and YFSETQ. The CDR3 consists of 14 residues. Losses at the gene ends were 0 bases for V and 6 bases for J; bases not matched to a gene: 6. The CDR3 here is CASSLEGAYAEQYF. The CDR3 nucleotides are TGCGCCAGCAGCTTGGAGGGGGCGTATGCCGAGCAGTACTTC.

The chain employs TRBV29-1 and TRBJ1-1, with unresolved D. The germline V gene encodes CDR1 SQVTM and CDR2 ANQGSEA. This CDR3 has 13 residues. V was clipped by 7 bases and J by 0 bases, with 12 bases between them. This CDR3 is CSGLDSMNTEAFF. The CDR3 DNA reads TGCAGCGGTCTGGATTCGATGAACACTGAAGCTTTCTTT.

J is TRBJ2-5 and V is TRBV2; D is uncertain. Germline CDR1 and CDR2: SNHLY and FYNNEI. The CDR3 has 11 amino acids. With 4 bases removed from V and 3 bases from J, the gap between germline ends came to 3 bases. This chain's CDR3 is CASSGKETQYF. DNA for the CDR3: TGTGCCAGCAGTGGAAAAGAGACCCAGTACTTC.

The rearrangement uses TRBV9 and TRBJ2-3; D uncertain. The germline gives CDR1 SGDLS, CDR2 YYNGEE. This CDR3 spans 14 amino acids. Trimming cost V 0 bases and J 4 bases, with 9 bases left between them. The CDR3, as DNA: TGTGCCAGCAGCGTAGCAGCGTTCCCAGATACGCAGTATTTT. Protein: CASSVAAFPDTQYF.

This chain joins TRBV5-4 and TRBJ1-2, with 8 nucleotides matching TRBD1. The trim removed 4 bases at V and 3 bases at J, leaving 5 bases unmatched. This CDR3 has 14 amino acids. CDR1 and CDR2 from the germline V gene are SGHNT and YYREEE (reference sequence). This CDR3 reads CASSIPQGDYGYTF. CDR3 nucleotides: TGTGCCAGCAGCATCCCACAGGGGGACTATGGCTACACCTTC.

V and J are TRBV9 and TRBJ1-6; D not certain. The germline V gene encodes CDR1 SGDLS and CDR2 YYNGEE. Trimming stripped 0 bases from V and 11 bases from J, with 12 bases between. CDR3 size: 14 residues. Here the CDR3 DNA reads TGTGCCAGCAGCGTAGGTATGCTTTTGGCACCCCTCCACTTT. Translated, it gives CASSVGMLLAPLHF.

J is TRBJ2-5 and V is TRBV7-9; 7 bases are shared with TRBD2. Losses at the gene ends were 8 bases for V and 2 bases for J; bases not matched to a gene: 11. Per germline, CDR1 SEHNR and CDR2 FQNEAQ (reference sequence). This CDR3 is built from 15 residues. CDR3: CASVWGGGGQETQYF. CDR3 DNA sequence: TGTGCCAGCGTCTGGGGCGGCGGGGGACAAGAGACCCAGTACTTC.

This chain connects TRBV13 to TRBJ2-7; D possibly corresponds to TRBD2 (5 bases). The ends were cut back, 0 bases at V and 1 base at J, with 13 bases in the middle. The CDR3 is 16 residues long. The germline V gene encodes CDR1 PRHDT and CDR2 FYEKMQ (reference sequence). The CDR3 reads CASSLGTMRRSYEQYF. The CDR3 DNA follows: TGTGCCAGCAGCTTAGGCACCATGAGGAGGTCCTACGAGCAGTACTTC.

The V call is TRBV3-1 (or the pseudogene TRBV3-2), the J call TRBJ2-7; 10 positions agree with TRBD2. With V trimmed by 6 bases and J by 1 base, 6 bases remained unmatched. The length of the CDR3 is 15 residues. CDR1 and CDR2 (germline): LGHDT, YNNKEL (reference sequence). The CDR3 DNA sequence: TGTGCCAGCAGTTCTAGCGGGAGCCGATCCTACGAGCAGTACTTC. Translated, it gives CASSSSGSRSYEQYF.

The V and J genes are TRBV7-2 and TRBJ2-1; D ambiguous. Trimming cost V 1 base and J 5 bases, with 6 bases left between them. The CDR3 is 13 residues long. Germline V gene data show CDR1 as SGHTA and CDR2 as FQGNSA. The chain's CDR3 is CASSLVRDNEQFF. The CDR3 coding sequence is TGTGCCAGCAGCTTAGTAAGAGACAATGAGCAGTTCTTC.

The chain links TRBV9 to TRBJ2-1; no firm D call. This CDR3 has 14 amino acids. Deletions cut 3 bases from V and 0 bases from J, with 7 bases between. Germline assignment: CDR1 SGDLS and CDR2 YYNGEE. The CDR3 nucleotides are TGTGCCAGCAGCGACGTTAGCTCCTACAATGAGCAGTTCTTC. It translates to CASSDVSSYNEQFF.

The chain recombines TRBV10-3 with TRBJ2-1; 7 bases align to TRBD2. Trimming at V came to 3 bases and at J to 9 bases, leaving 14 bases not matched to a gene. This CDR3 spans 16 amino acids. Germline-derived CDR1 and CDR2 are ENHRY and SYGVKD. In nucleotides, the CDR3 is TGTGCCATCAGTGAACCCCCTGAGGGCGGGAGATCTGAGCAGTTCTTC. It is translated as CAISEPPEGGRSEQFF.

The rearrangement uses TRBV18 and TRBJ2-7, with 8 bases lining up with TRBD2. The length of the CDR3 is 18 residues. Germline assignment: CDR1 KGHSH and CDR2 LQKENI. The V segment lost 2 bases and the J segment 5 bases; nucleotides outside the gene matches: 17. CDR3 DNA sequence: TGTGCCAGCTCACCATTATATTCGGGGAGTAGCGGGAAGGACGAGCAGTACTTC. Encoded protein: CASSPLYSGSSGKDEQYF.

This chain links TRBV6-5 with TRBJ2-7; 7 bases are shared with TRBD1. Germline CDR1 is MNHEY and CDR2 is SVGAGI. V shed 6 bases and J 4 bases; nucleotides not matched to a gene: 6. The CDR3 is 13 residues long. The CDR3 coding sequence is TGTGCCAGCAGAACCAGACAGGGATACGAGCAGTACTTC. Protein sequence: CASRTRQGYEQYF.

The chain recombines TRBV19 with TRBJ1-6; 9 bases align to TRBD1. V gave up 11 bases and J gave up 0 bases; unmatched junction bases: 5. Germline V gene sequence: CDR1 LNHDA, CDR2 SQIVND (reference sequence). This CDR3 has 15 amino acids. This chain's CDR3 is CASRQGVSYNSPLHF. The CDR3 DNA reads as TGTGCCTCAAGACAGGGGGTCTCCTATAATTCACCCCTCCACTTT.

The chain has TRBV30 and TRBJ2-7; perhaps TRBD2 as D (7 bases). This CDR3 has 17 residues. Germline V gene sequence: CDR1 GTSNPN, CDR2 SVGIG (reference sequence). Deletions cut 2 bases from V and 3 bases from J, with 23 bases between. CDR3 in amino acids: CAWSLGGGGGLSYEQYF. As DNA, the CDR3 is TGTGCCTGGAGTTTAGGGGGAGGGGGGGGGCTAAGCTACGAGCAGTACTTC.

The chain is built from TRBV2 and TRBJ2-5, with 16 bases that match TRBD2. Germline-derived CDR1 and CDR2 are SNHLY and FYNNEI. Losses at the gene ends were 7 bases for V and 4 bases for J; bases not matched to a gene: 6. The CDR3 totals 16 residues. CDR3 loop: CASNPGLAGGGETQYF. The CDR3 nucleotides read TGTGCCAGCAATCCGGGACTAGCGGGGGGGGGAGAGACCCAGTACTTC.

This chain joins TRBV28 and TRBJ1-4; maybe TRBD1 (5 bases). CDR1 is MDHEN, CDR2 SYDVKM, per germline. This CDR3 spans 14 amino acids. Trimming removed 8 bases at V and 2 bases at J, with 12 bases between. The CDR3 nucleotides read TGTGCCAGCGGTGGGGGGGGTACTAATGAAAAACTGTTTTTT. It yields the protein CASGGGGTNEKLFF.

This clone is medium-sized. The chain recombines TRBV7-3 with TRBJ1-1; D is possibly TRBD1 (5 bases). Germline V CDR1 and CDR2: SGHTA, FQGTGA. CDR3 size: 14 residues. With 2 bases removed from V and 2 bases from J, the gap between germline ends came to 9 bases. The CDR3 loop is CASSLHQGNTEAFF. DNA of the CDR3: TGTGCCAGCAGCTTACACCAGGGAAACACTGAAGCTTTCTTT.